This TCR beta chain was sequenced in a study of blood T cell repertoires in COVID-19. Study overall: Samples representing acute and convalescent COVID-19 were sourced from the United States, Italy and Spain. T cells, B-cell-depleted T cells, or PBMCs supplied cDNA or gDNA.

The CDR3 runs 11 residues. Germline V gives CDR1 MDHEN, CDR2 SYDVKM. The V gene lost 3 bases and the J gene lost 4 bases, with 3 bases spanning the gap. Per the authors' pipeline: Scientists estimated how many nucleated cells there were by amplifying reference gene primers. Sequencing used immunoSEQ multiplex PCR; TCRdb keeps in-frame clones, though not all of them. Clonal size and the V and J genes are those of that table, whereas D and trimming came from the DNA. The sample shows about 120,000 clones, roughly 87% of them seen only once. The sequence came from a woman aged 80 or over with acute or convalescent COVID-19. J is TRBJ1-1 and V is TRBV28, with D hard to call. Sequencing was performed on peripheral blood. The CDR3 sequence: CASSLRTEAFF. The CDR3 DNA reads TGTGCCAGCAGTTTGCGCACTGAAGCTTTCTTT. The full variable domain, with the rest looked up from reference TRBV28 and TRBJ1-1, is DVKVTQSSRYLVKRTGEKVFLECVQDMDHENMFWYRQDPGLGLRLIYFSYDVKMKEKGDIPEGYSVSREKKERFSLILESASTNQTSMYLCASSLRTEAFFGQGTRLTVV.